This T cell receptor beta chain was recorded in a study of monozygotic twins with inflammatory bowel disease. With respect to this clonotype: Its antigen is still unknown.

Germline V lookup: CDR1 LGHNA, CDR2 YNFKEQ. This CDR3 is 15 amino acids long. Total RNA isolation used whole blood (no T cell sorting was performed). The UMIs carried a 6-nucleotide sample barcode, and they were added by template switching. TCRdb re-called the 5' RACE reads; one entry per CDR3 protein, DNA not given. Its table lists 400,000 to 500,000 distinct CDR3 sequences. Points from the study as a whole: Patients got different immunosuppressive treatments, which may have made their repertoires more variable.

Sequencing was carried out using blood. This clonotype was obtained from a human donor with ulcerative colitis or Crohn's disease, or a healthy co-twin of an affected twin (not recorded which). The chain couples TRBV4-2 to TRBJ1-2; there is no DNA to check the TCRdb D call of TRBD1. CDR3 amino acids: CASSQVGGARYGYTF.